These T cell receptor beta chains were read from a single sample in a study of blood T cell repertoires in COVID-19. TCRdb's table, derived via immunoSEQ multiplex PCR, lists solely in-frame clones and lacks some. The sample contains 250,000 or so clones, approximately 90% of which appear only once. Source material: PBMCs or T cells enriched from blood (not recorded which). The origin of the receptors is a man aged 50-59 years who had been exposed to COVID-19. The CDR3 runs from the conserved cysteine through the conserved F or W. A D gene is named only where the DNA matches it firmly. Size is omitted from some rows. Given values are once, few, many or a class for expanded clones.

j_gene	v_gene	abundance	d_gene	len	CDR3aa	CDR3nt
TRBJ2-1	TRBV19	many	TRBD2	16	CASSSRGGGALDEQFF	TGTGCCAGTAGCAGTCGGGGCGGGGGGGCCTTAGACGAGCAGTTCTTC
TRBJ2-2	TRBV6-1	once	TRBD1	16	CASSGGQGGSGGELFF	TGTGCCAGCAGTGGGGGACAGGGAGGCTCGGGCGGGGAGCTGTTTTTT
TRBJ2-7	TRBV27	NA	TRBD1	15	CASSLGTGLGHEQYF	TGTGCCAGCAGTTTAGGGACAGGGCTGGGCCACGAGCAGTACTTC
TRBJ1-5	TRBV2	NA	NA	13	CASSEQGGQPQHF	TGTGCCAGCAGTGAACAGGGAGGACAGCCCCAGCATTTT
TRBJ2-5	TRBV24-1	once	NA	13	CATRWGNQETQYF	TGTGCCACCAGGTGGGGCAACCAAGAGACCCAGTACTTC
TRBJ1-4	TRBV11-2	NA	TRBD1	17	CASSLPTRGPTNEKLFF	TGTGCCAGCAGCCTACCCACGAGGGGGCCCACTAATGAAAAACTGTTTTTT
TRBJ1-2	TRBV10-3	NA	TRBD1	17	CAISEFEGGDSGSGYTF	TGTGCCATCAGTGAGTTCGAAGGGGGCGACTCGGGGAGTGGCTACACCTTC
TRBJ1-2	TRBV28	NA	TRBD1	16	CASSLGQGRGNYGYTF	TGTGCCAGCAGTTTGGGACAGGGAAGGGGAAACTATGGCTACACCTTC
TRBJ1-1	TRBV7-9	NA	NA	15	CASSRVEGGGTEAFF	TGTGCCAGCAGCCGAGTGGAGGGCGGGGGAACTGAAGCTTTCTTT
TRBJ2-5	TRBV5-1	NA	NA	15	CASSTLASAQETQYF	TGCGCCAGCAGCACCCTGGCTAGCGCCCAAGAGACCCAGTACTTC
TRBJ1-2	TRBV25-1	NA	NA	14	CASLANWGPYGYTF	TGTGCCAGCCTTGCCAATTGGGGCCCCTATGGCTACACCTTC
TRBJ1-3	TRBV6-5	once	NA	14	CASSYSPGGNTIYF	TGTGCCAGCAGTTACTCGCCGGGTGGAAACACCATATATTTT
TRBJ2-1	TRBV6-5	few	TRBD2	14	CASTRRGGSNEQFF	TGTGCCAGCACCCGGCGGGGGGGCTCCAATGAGCAGTTCTTC
TRBJ1-2	TRBV7-9	NA	NA	15	CASSLGMGAGHGYTF	TGTGCCAGCAGCTTAGGAATGGGGGCAGGACATGGCTACACCTTC
TRBJ2-3	TRBV6-4	NA	NA	14	CASSQAGFADTQYF	TGTGCCAGCAGTCAGGCAGGGTTTGCAGATACGCAGTATTTT
TRBJ2-1	TRBV28	NA	NA	14	CASTPPQAYNEQFF	TGTGCCAGCACCCCACCACAGGCGTACAATGAGCAGTTCTTC
TRBJ1-4	TRBV5-1	once	TRBD1	15	CASSLPTGGNEKLFF	TGCGCCAGCAGCTTACCGACAGGGGGTAATGAAAAACTGTTTTTT
TRBJ1-2	TRBV2	NA	TRBD1	14	CASSEGRGVYGYTF	TGTGCCAGCAGTGAGGGCAGGGGGGTCTATGGCTACACCTTC
TRBJ2-7	TRBV19	NA	TRBD1	14	CASIPRGRSYEQYF	TGTGCCAGTATCCCAAGGGGGCGAAGCTACGAGCAGTACTTC
TRBJ1-4	TRBV7-9	NA	NA	15	CASSLRQNRNEKLFF	TGTGCCAGCAGCTTACGACAAAATAGGAATGAAAAACTGTTTTTT
TRBJ1-2	TRBV28	once	NA	13	CASSSPANYGYTF	TGTGCCAGCAGTTCCCCGGCTAACTATGGCTACACCTTC
TRBJ2-5	TRBV29-1	NA	NA	13	CSVDLQGGETQYF	TGCAGCGTTGATCTCCAGGGGGGAGAGACCCAGTACTTC
TRBJ1-6	TRBV7-2	NA	TRBD1	16	CASSQTDREFNSPLHF	TGTGCCAGCAGCCAAACCGACAGGGAATTTAATTCACCCCTCCACTTT
TRBJ1-1	TRBV5-1	NA	NA	15	CASSLVPGTNTEAFF	TGCGCCAGCAGCTTGGTCCCGGGAACGAACACTGAAGCTTTCTTT
TRBJ1-4	TRBV7-3	NA	NA	15	CASSLTPGINEKLFF	TGTGCCAGCAGCTTAACTCCGGGAATTAATGAAAAACTGTTTTTT
TRBJ2-2	TRBV5-1	NA	TRBD2	19	CASSHWTSGREASTGELFF	TGCGCCAGCAGCCACTGGACTAGCGGGAGGGAAGCGAGCACCGGGGAGCTGTTTTTT
TRBJ1-1	TRBV5-1	NA	TRBD1	16	CASSRTPGTGNTEAFF	TGCGCCAGCAGCCGTACCCCCGGGACAGGGAACACTGAAGCTTTCTTT
TRBJ1-1	TRBV6-5	NA	NA	13	CATLYRANTEAFF	TGTGCCACCCTTTATCGAGCGAACACTGAAGCTTTCTTT
TRBJ1-6	TRBV5-4	NA	NA	14	CASSLQGRGSPLHF	TGTGCCAGCAGCTTACAGGGTAGAGGTTCACCCCTCCACTTT
TRBJ2-1	TRBV5-5	NA	TRBD2	18	CASSLEGLAGVSYNEQFF	TGTGCCAGCAGCTTGGAGGGACTAGCGGGAGTCTCCTACAATGAGCAGTTCTTC
TRBJ2-3	TRBV28	NA	TRBD2	15	CASSTLAGASYTQYF	TGTGCCAGCAGTACCCTAGCGGGCGCCTCGTATACGCAGTATTTT
TRBJ2-5	TRBV5-1	NA	NA	12	CASSFQGETQYF	TGCGCCAGCAGCTTCCAGGGAGAGACCCAGTACTTC
TRBJ2-1	TRBV7-8	NA	NA	15	CASSPLQGFLDEQFF	TGTGCCAGCAGCCCACTTCAGGGGTTTTTGGATGAGCAGTTCTTC
TRBJ2-7	TRBV5-1	NA	NA	14	CASSPQGGDYEQYF	TGCGCCAGCAGCCCACAGGGGGGGGACTACGAGCAGTACTTC
TRBJ2-1	TRBV7-3	NA	TRBD2	15	CASSFGTSGRTEQFF	TGTGCCAGCAGCTTTGGGACTAGCGGGAGGACTGAGCAGTTCTTC
TRBJ2-5	TRBV7-9	NA	NA	15	CASSPAPHGLETQYF	TGTGCCAGCAGCCCCGCCCCACATGGTCTGGAGACCCAGTACTTC